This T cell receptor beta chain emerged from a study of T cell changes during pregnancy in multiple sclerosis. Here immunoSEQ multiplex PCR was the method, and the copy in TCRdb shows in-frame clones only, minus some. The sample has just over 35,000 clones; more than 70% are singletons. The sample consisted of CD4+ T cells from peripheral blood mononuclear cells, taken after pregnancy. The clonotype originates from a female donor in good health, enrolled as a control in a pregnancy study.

The DNA for the CDR3 is TGTGCCAGCAGCTTAGAGGCGGGAGCCTACAATGAGCAGTTCTTC. Residues: CASSLEAGAYNEQFF. The rearrangement uses TRBV11-2 and TRBJ2-1; TRBD2 matches at 7 bases. CDR1 is SGHAT and CDR2 is FQNNGV in the germline V gene. V trimming: 0 bases; J trimming: 2 bases; junction bases outside the gene matches: 1. The CDR3 is 15 amino acids.